The entry that follows covers one T cell receptor beta chain sequence. The sample is drawn from a study of blood T cell repertoires in COVID-19. Sequencing used immunoSEQ multiplex PCR; TCRdb keeps in-frame clones, though not all of them. The sample consists of about 330,000 clones, roughly 90% of them appearing once. This TCR derives from a woman in her twenties or thirties who had recovered from COVID-19. The sample was PBMCs or T cells enriched from blood (not recorded which).

The DNA of the CDR3 is TGTGCCAGCAGCCAGACCGACAGTTCACCCCTCCACTTT. It is translated as CASSQTDSSPLHF. V gene TRBV3-1 (or the pseudogene TRBV3-2) combines with J gene TRBJ1-6; D may be TRBD1 (5 bases). The V end lost 3 bases, the J end lost 9 bases, and 9 bases lay between the germline ends. There are 13 residues in the CDR3. Germline V gene sequence: CDR1 LGHDT, CDR2 YNNKEL (reference sequence).